A single sample is the source of the 23 T cell receptor beta chains below, sequenced in a study of CD8+ T cells in alopecia areata. As the sequencing template, cDNA was produced by extracting RNA and reverse transcribing it. TCRdb's copy holds only in-frame clones and misses some; the assay was immunoSEQ multiplex PCR. This table holds some 200,000 clones, about 56% found once. Material: CD8+ T cells sorted from blood. The origin of the receptors is a human donor in good health.

The chain uses TRBV29-1 and TRBJ2-7; D might be TRBD1 (7 bases). With 3 bases removed from V and 6 bases from J, the gap between germline ends came to 15 bases. Germline assignment: CDR1 SQVTM and CDR2 ANQGSEA. The CDR3 is 13 amino acids. CDR3 protein: CSVDAQGGGEQYF. CDR3 nucleotide sequence: TGCAGCGTTGACGCCCAGGGGGGAGGCGAGCAGTACTTC.

This clone was seen a handful of times. The chain carries TRBV28 and TRBJ2-7; weak D call: TRBD1 (6 bases). V lost 5 bases to trimming and J lost 1 base, with 21 bases between them. CDR1 is MDHEN and CDR2 is SYDVKM in the germline V gene. This CDR3 has 17 residues. As DNA, the CDR3 is TGTGCCAGCAGTCCAACCTATCGGACAGCTTCTTCCTACGAGCAGTACTTC. This encodes CASSPTYRTASSYEQYF.

The rearrangement joins TRBV5-4 to TRBJ2-3; no firm D call. Looked up from germline, CDR1 is SGHNT and CDR2 is YYREEE (reference sequence). V lost 4 bases to trimming and J lost 6 bases, with 9 bases between them. The CDR3 runs 12 residues. CDR3 sequence reads: CASSPPGDTQYF. The CDR3 region has the DNA TGTGCCAGCAGCCCCCCTGGGGATACGCAGTATTTT.

V gene TRBV7-8 combines with J gene TRBJ2-2; 8 bases agree with TRBD1. The ends lost 4 bases at V and 3 bases at J; junction bases unmatched: 4. This CDR3 is built from 15 residues. The germline CDR1 and CDR2 sequences are SGHVS and FQNEAQ. The CDR3 protein is CASSWTGPDTGELFF. The DNA for the CDR3 is TGTGCCAGCAGCTGGACAGGGCCGGACACCGGGGAGCTGTTTTTT.

This clone was observed a handful of times. The J gene is TRBJ1-2, the V gene TRBV1; the table assigns TRBD1, which was not confirmed against the DNA. TRBV1 is annotated as a pseudogene. CDR3 size: 15 residues. The CDR3 sequence: CTSSRYRGKNYGYTF. CDR3 coding DNA: TGCACCAGCAGCCGCTACAGGGGGAAAAACTATGGCTACACCTTC.

This clone was detected a few times. J is TRBJ2-1 and V is TRBV7-8; 9 bases agree with TRBD2. Per the germline V gene, CDR1 is SGHVS and CDR2 is FQNEAQ. V lost 5 bases and J lost 10; bases outside the gene matches: 12. This CDR3 has 15 residues. CDR3 amino acids: CASSHPSSGGGEQFF. The CDR3 nucleotides read TGTGCCAGCAGCCACCCGAGTAGCGGGGGTGGGGAGCAGTTCTTC.

This clone was detected only a few times. The chain links TRBV2 to TRBJ1-2; D not resolved. Germline V lookup: CDR1 SNHLY, CDR2 FYNNEI. The V end lost 1 base, the J end lost 3 bases, and 9 bases lay between the germline ends. The CDR3 is 14 residues long. The CDR3 DNA sequence: TGTGCCAGCAGTGAAGGCCCGGGAGACTATGGCTACACCTTC. Its translation: CASSEGPGDYGYTF.

Written as DNA, the CDR3 is TGTGCCAGCACCGCCAACTCAGGGGCGAAGGAGACCCAGTACTTC. Amino acids: CASTANSGAKETQYF. The chain combines TRBV7-9 with TRBJ2-5; D possibly corresponds to TRBD1 (6 bases). CDR1 is SEHNR, CDR2 FQNEAQ, per germline (reference sequence). The CDR3 has 15 amino acids. V gave up 7 bases and J gave up 5 bases, with 20 bases separating them.

This clone was seen only a few times. The chain has TRBV7-9 and TRBJ1-2, with 12 bases aligning to TRBD1. CDR3 length: 15 residues. Germline lookup yields CDR1 SEHNR and CDR2 FQNEAQ (reference sequence). V was clipped by 5 bases and J by 4 bases; unmatched bases: 5. The CDR3 spells CASSLGQGASYGYTF. DNA of the CDR3: TGTGCCAGCAGCCTGGGACAGGGGGCTAGCTATGGCTACACCTTC.

This chain uses TRBV19 with TRBJ2-3, with D unclear. V was trimmed by 5 bases and J by 2 bases, leaving 8 bases between them. The germline V gene encodes CDR1 LNHDA and CDR2 SQIVND (reference sequence). The CDR3 has 13 amino acids. The CDR3 reads CASSPRTTDTQYF. The CDR3 DNA follows: TGTGCCAGTAGTCCCAGAACCACAGATACGCAGTATTTT.

Note on this clone: The identical CDR3 is also encoded by other nucleotide sequences in the sample. This chain uses TRBV27 with TRBJ1-1; TRBD1 matches 7 bases. Germline V lookup: CDR1 MNHEY, CDR2 SMNVEV (reference sequence). The CDR3 has 14 amino acids. The junction had 8 bases not matched to a gene; V was cut back by 5 bases and J by 5 bases. CDR3 protein: CASSPNRGGTEAFF. CDR3 sequence (DNA): TGTGCCAGCAGTCCGAACAGGGGAGGGACTGAAGCTTTCTTT.

This clone was seen only a few times. The sample holds other DNA sequences that translate to the same CDR3. This chain joins TRBV5-1 and TRBJ1-6; D ambiguous. The germline V gene has CDR1 SGHRS and CDR2 YFSETQ. The CDR3 covers 11 residues. Trimming removed 0 bases at V and 10 bases at J, with 2 bases between. The chain's CDR3 is CASSLESPLHF. The CDR3 nucleotides are TGCGCCAGCAGCTTGGAATCACCCCTCCACTTT.

This clone came up a few times. The V gene is TRBV5-5, the J gene TRBJ1-6; 10 bases are shared with TRBD1. The CDR3 extends over 15 amino acids. In germline, CDR1 is SGHKS, CDR2 YYEKEE (reference sequence). V lost 3 bases and J lost 9; bases outside the gene matches: 6. CDR3 protein: CASSSPGTGASPLHF. Here the CDR3 DNA reads TGTGCCAGCAGCTCTCCCGGGACAGGGGCTTCACCCCTCCACTTT.

This clone was recorded once. This chain links TRBV7-2 with TRBJ2-3, with D unclear. The V gene's germline CDR1 is SGHTA and CDR2 FQGNSA. Trimming shortened V by 3 bases and J by 0 bases, and 10 bases separated the two germline ends. The CDR3 covers 15 residues. CDR3 sequence (DNA): TGTGCCAGCAGCTTTTATCCGGCCAGCACAGATACGCAGTATTTT. Amino acids: CASSFYPASTDTQYF.

This clone was detected only once. The rearrangement uses TRBV7-6 and TRBJ1-2; the D gene is possibly TRBD1 (5 bases). Trimming removed 9 bases from V and 2 bases from J, with 13 bases in between. CDR1 is SGHVS, CDR2 FNYEAQ, per germline. This CDR3 is 13 amino acids long. The CDR3 loop reads CASSQQGNYGYTF. The CDR3 DNA follows: TGTGCCAGTTCCCAGCAGGGAAACTATGGCTACACCTTC.

V is TRBV7-9 and J is TRBJ2-7; no firm D call. Trimming took off 4 bases at V and 2 bases at J, with 9 bases between the two ends. Germline V CDR1 and CDR2: SEHNR, FQNEAQ (reference sequence). This CDR3 has 13 amino acids. This CDR3 reads CASSSISPYEQYF. DNA for the CDR3: TGTGCCAGCAGCTCCATTAGTCCCTACGAGCAGTACTTC. Variable domain in full (rest from reference TRBV7-9 and TRBJ2-7): DTGVSQNPRHKITKRGQNVTFRCDPISEHNRLYWYRQTLGQGPEFLTYFQNEAQLEKSRLLSDRFSAERPKGSFSTLEIQRTEQGDSAMYLCASSSISPYEQYFGPGTRLTVT.

The V gene is TRBV6-5, the J gene TRBJ1-2; the D gene is possibly TRBD1 (5 bases). Germline assignment: CDR1 MNHEY and CDR2 SVGAGI. The length of the CDR3 is 15 residues. V lost 0 bases to trimming and J lost 0 bases, with 8 bases between them. CDR3 residues: CASSYSDISNYGYTF. The CDR3 DNA is TGTGCCAGCAGTTACTCGGACATCTCTAACTATGGCTACACCTTC.

The rearrangement joins TRBV11-2 to TRBJ1-2; 9 nucleotides line up with TRBD1. V dropped 3 bases and J dropped 4; count of bases not matched to a gene: 3. CDR3 length: 14 residues. Germline V lookup: CDR1 SGHAT, CDR2 FQNNGV. CDR3 in DNA: TGTGCCAGCAGCTTGACGGACAGGGGCTATGGCTACACCTTC. Its translation is CASSLTDRGYGYTF.

The chain links TRBV5-1 to TRBJ1-5; D is uncertain. The CDR3 length is 14 residues. V gave up 0 bases and J gave up 6 bases, with 10 bases separating them. Germline V CDR1 and CDR2: SGHRS, YFSETQ. CDR3 coding DNA: TGCGCCAGCAGCTTGGCCCCAGGATCTCAGCCCCAGCATTTT. It yields the protein CASSLAPGSQPQHF.

This clone occurred a few times. This chain links TRBV4-1 with TRBJ2-7, with 8 positions matching TRBD1. With V trimmed by 0 bases and J by 1 base, 2 bases remained unmatched. The CDR3 runs 15 residues. Germline CDR1 is MGHRA and CDR2 is YSYEKL. Written as DNA, the CDR3 is TGCGCCAGCAGCCAAGAGACAGGGGAGTCCTACGAGCAGTACTTC. It encodes CASSQETGESYEQYF.

The chain combines TRBV30 with TRBJ2-7, with TRBD1 matching 8 bases. Germline trimming cut 4 bases from V and 2 bases from J; bases unmatched to any gene: 7. CDR1 is GTSNPN, CDR2 SVGIG, per germline (reference sequence). The CDR3 spans 14 residues. The CDR3 sequence is CAWTLTGAPYEQYF. For the CDR3, the DNA is TGTGCCTGGACCCTGACAGGGGCACCCTACGAGCAGTACTTC.

The genes are TRBV5-1 and TRBJ1-1; TRBD1 agrees at 10 bases. Trimming at V came to 8 bases and at J to 1 base, leaving 2 bases not matched to a gene. Germline CDR1 and CDR2: SGHRS and YFSETQ. This CDR3 is built from 13 residues. DNA of the CDR3: TGCGCCAGTCGGGACAGGGGGAACACTGAAGCTTTCTTT. It encodes CASRDRGNTEAFF.

V usage is TRBV29-1 and J usage is TRBJ2-7; 8 bases align to TRBD1. Germline CDR1 and CDR2: SQVTM and ANQGSEA. This CDR3 spans 12 amino acids. V shed 4 bases, J shed 3 bases, and the junction held 2 bases outside the gene matches. The CDR3 sequence is CSVGTGNYEQYF. The CDR3 nucleotides read TGCAGCGTTGGGACAGGGAACTACGAGCAGTACTTC.